The entry below gives a single T cell receptor (beta chain) sequence along with its context. The data originate from a study of OX40 agonist ivuxolimab in advanced cancers. There are 17 residues in the CDR3. The assay was immunoSEQ multiplex PCR, and TCRdb's table has in-frame clones only and misses some. Of 70,000 to 95,000 clones listed, approximately 81% were seen once; the top ten hold roughly 1.1%. Here the sequenced sample was CD4+ or CD8+ T cells sorted from blood, taken in a trial of the OX40 agonist ivuxolimab. This sequence originates from an adult with an advanced solid tumor such as melanoma, head and neck, liver or kidney cancer. The genes are TRBV21-1 and TRBJ1-2. TRBV21-1 is a recognized pseudogene. Here the CDR3 DNA reads TGTGCCAGCAGCAATACCCCGGACGTCAGCCTTAACTATGGCTACACCTTC. Translated: CASSNTPDVSLNYGYTF.